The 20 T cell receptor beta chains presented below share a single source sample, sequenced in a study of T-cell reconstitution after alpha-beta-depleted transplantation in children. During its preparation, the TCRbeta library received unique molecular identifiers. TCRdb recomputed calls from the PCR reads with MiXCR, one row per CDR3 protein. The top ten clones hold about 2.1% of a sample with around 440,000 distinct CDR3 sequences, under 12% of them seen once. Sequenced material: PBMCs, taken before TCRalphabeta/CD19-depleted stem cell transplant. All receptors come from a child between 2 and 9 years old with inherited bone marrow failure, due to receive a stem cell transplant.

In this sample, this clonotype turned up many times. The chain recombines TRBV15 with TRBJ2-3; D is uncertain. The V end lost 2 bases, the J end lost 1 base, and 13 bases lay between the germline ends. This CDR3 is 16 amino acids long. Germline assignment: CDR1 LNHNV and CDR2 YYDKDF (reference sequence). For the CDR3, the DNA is TGTGCCACCAGCAGAATGGCGCTTGGGGGCACAGATACGCAGTATTTT. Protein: CATSRMALGGTDTQYF. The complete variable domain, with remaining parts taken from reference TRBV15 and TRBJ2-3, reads DAMVIQNPRYQVTQFGKPVTLSCSQTLNHNVMYWYQQKSSQAPKLLFHYYDKDFNNEADTPDNFQSRRPNTSFCFLDIRSPGLGDTAMYLCATSRMALGGTDTQYFGPGTRLTVL.

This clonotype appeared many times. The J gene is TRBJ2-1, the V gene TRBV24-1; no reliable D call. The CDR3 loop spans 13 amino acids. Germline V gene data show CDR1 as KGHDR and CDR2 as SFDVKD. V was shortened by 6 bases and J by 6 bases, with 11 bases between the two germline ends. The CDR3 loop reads CATSSSPPNEQFF. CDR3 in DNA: TGTGCCACCAGTTCGTCTCCCCCCAATGAGCAGTTCTTC.

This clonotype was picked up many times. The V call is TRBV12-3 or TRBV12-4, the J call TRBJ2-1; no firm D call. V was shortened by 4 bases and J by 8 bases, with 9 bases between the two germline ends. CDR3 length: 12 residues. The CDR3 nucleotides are TGTGCCAGCAGTTCCCCGGTCTATGAGCAGTTCTTC. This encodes CASSSPVYEQFF.

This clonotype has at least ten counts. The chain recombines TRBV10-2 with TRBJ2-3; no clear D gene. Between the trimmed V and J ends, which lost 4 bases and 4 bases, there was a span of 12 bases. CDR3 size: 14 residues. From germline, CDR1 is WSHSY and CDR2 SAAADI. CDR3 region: CASSVPGWADTQYF. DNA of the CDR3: TGCGCCAGCAGTGTTCCCGGCTGGGCAGATACGCAGTATTTT.

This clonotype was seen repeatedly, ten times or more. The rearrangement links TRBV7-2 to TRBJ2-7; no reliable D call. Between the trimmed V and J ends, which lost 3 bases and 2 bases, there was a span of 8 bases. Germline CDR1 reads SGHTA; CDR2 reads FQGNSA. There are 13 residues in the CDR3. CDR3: CASSLGWTYEQYF. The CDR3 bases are TGTGCCAGCAGCTTGGGCTGGACCTACGAGCAGTACTTC.

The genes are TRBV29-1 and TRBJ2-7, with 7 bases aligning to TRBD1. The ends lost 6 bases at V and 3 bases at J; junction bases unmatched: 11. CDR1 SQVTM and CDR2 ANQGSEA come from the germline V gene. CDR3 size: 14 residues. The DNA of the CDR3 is TGCAGCGTGGATCGGACAGGAGACTTCTACGAGCAGTACTTC. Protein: CSVDRTGDFYEQYF.

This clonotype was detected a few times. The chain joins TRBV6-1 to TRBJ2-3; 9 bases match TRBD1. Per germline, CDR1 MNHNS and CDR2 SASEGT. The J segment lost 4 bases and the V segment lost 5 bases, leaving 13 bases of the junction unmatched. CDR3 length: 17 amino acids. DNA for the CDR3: TGTGCCAGCAGTCCTCCCCCCGGGACAGGGTTTGCAGATACGCAGTATTTT. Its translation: CASSPPPGTGFADTQYF.

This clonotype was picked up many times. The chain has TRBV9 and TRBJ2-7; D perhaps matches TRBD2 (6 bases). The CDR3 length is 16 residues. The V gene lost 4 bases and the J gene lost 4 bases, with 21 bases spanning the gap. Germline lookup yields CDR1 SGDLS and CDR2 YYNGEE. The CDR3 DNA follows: TGTGCCAGCAGCCCTGGGTCCGGGAGAATTTCGTACGAGCAGTACTTC. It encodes CASSPGSGRISYEQYF. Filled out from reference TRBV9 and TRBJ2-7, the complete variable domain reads DSGVTQTPKHLITATGQRVTLRCSPRSGDLSVYWYQQSLDQGLQFLIQYYNGEERAKGNILERFSAQQFPDLHSELNLSSLELGDSALYFCASSPGSGRISYEQYFGPGTRLTVT.

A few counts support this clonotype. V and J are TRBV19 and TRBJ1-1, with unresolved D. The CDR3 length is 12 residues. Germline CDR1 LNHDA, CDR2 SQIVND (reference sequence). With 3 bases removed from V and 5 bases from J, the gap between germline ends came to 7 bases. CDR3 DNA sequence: TGTGCCAGTAGTATGGGGAGGACTGAAGCTTTCTTT. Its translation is CASSMGRTEAFF.

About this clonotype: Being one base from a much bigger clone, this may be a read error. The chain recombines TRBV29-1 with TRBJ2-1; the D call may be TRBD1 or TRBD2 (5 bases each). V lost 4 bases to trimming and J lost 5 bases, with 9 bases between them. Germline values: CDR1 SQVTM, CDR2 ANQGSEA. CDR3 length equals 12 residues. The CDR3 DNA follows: TGCAGCGTTGTAGAGGGGAACAATGAGCAGTTCTTC. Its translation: CSVVEGNNEQFF.

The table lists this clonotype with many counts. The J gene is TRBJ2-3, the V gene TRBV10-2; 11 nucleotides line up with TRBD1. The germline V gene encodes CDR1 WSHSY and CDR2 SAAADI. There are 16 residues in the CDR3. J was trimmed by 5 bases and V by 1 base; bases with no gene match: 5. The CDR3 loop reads CASSEWTGGWGDTQYF. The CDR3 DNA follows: TGCGCCAGCAGTGAGTGGACAGGGGGCTGGGGAGATACGCAGTATTTT.

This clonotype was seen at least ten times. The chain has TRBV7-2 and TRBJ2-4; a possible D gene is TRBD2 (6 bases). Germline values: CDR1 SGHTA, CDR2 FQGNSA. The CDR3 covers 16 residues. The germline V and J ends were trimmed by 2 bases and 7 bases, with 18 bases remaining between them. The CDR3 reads CASSLTTGRGWNIQYF. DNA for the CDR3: TGTGCCAGCAGCTTAACCACCGGCCGGGGGTGGAACATTCAGTACTTC.

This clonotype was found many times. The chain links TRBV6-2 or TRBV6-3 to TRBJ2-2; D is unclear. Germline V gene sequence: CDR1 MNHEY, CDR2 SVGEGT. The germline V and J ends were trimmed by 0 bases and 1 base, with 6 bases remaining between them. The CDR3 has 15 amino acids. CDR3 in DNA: TGTGCCAGCAGTTACTCGAGTGGGAACACCGGGGAGCTGTTTTTT. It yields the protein CASSYSSGNTGELFF.

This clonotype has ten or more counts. The CDR3 nucleotides read TGTGCCAGCAGCCCCCGGTTAAGCTCCTACAATGAGCAGTTCTTC. It specifies CASSPRLSSYNEQFF. The rearrangement uses TRBV7-9 and TRBJ2-1; D is unclear. The CDR3 extends over 15 amino acids. The germline V gene encodes CDR1 SEHNR and CDR2 FQNEAQ (reference sequence). V shed 5 bases and J shed 0 bases, with 11 bases lying between them.

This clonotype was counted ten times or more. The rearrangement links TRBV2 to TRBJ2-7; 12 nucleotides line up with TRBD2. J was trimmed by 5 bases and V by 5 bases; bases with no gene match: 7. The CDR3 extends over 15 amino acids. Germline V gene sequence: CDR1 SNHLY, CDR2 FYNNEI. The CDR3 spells CASSPPSGRAHEQYF. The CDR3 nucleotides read TGTGCCAGCAGTCCCCCTAGCGGGAGGGCCCACGAGCAGTACTTC.

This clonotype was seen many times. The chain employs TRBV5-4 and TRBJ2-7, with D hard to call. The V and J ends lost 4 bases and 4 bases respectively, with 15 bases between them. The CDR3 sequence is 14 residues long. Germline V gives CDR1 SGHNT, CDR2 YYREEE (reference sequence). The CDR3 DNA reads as TGTGCCAGCAGCCCCGTGCACGACCTTTACGAGCAGTACTTC. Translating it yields CASSPVHDLYEQYF. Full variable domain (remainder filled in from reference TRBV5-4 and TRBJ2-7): ETGVTQSPTHLIKTRGQQVTLRCSSQSGHNTVSWYQQALGQGPQFIFQYYREEENGRGNFPPRFSGLQFPNYSSELNVNALELDDSALYLCASSPVHDLYEQYFGPGTRLTVT.

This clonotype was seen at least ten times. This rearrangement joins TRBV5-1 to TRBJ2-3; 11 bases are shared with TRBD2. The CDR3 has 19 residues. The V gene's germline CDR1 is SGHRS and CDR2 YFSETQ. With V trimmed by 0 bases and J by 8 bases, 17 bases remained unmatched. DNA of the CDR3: TGCGCCAGCAGCTTGGGACTAGCGGGATTTTCTCCGAAGATAGGTACGCAGTATTTT. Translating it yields CASSLGLAGFSPKIGTQYF.

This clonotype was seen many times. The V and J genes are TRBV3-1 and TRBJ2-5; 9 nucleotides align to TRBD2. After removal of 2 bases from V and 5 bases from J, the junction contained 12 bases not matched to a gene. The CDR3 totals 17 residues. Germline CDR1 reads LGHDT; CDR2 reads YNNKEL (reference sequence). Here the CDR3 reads CASSQRVISGSLETQYF. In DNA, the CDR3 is TGTGCCAGCAGCCAAAGGGTAATTAGCGGGAGTTTGGAGACCCAGTACTTC.

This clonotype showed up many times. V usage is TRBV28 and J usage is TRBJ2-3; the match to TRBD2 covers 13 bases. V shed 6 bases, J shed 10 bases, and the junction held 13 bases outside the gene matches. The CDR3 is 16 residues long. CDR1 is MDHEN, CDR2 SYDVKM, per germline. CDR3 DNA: TGTGCCAGCAGCCCCATAGGACTAGCGGGAGACGCTGCGCAGTATTTT. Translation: CASSPIGLAGDAAQYF.

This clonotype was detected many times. This chain's CDR3 is CASSPGTGGDGNTIYF. CDR3 nucleotide sequence: TGTGCCAGCTCACCCGGGACAGGGGGCGACGGAAACACCATATATTTT. The rearrangement joins TRBV18 to TRBJ1-3; TRBD1 matches at 12 bases. CDR1 and CDR2 (germline): KGHSH, LQKENI. The V segment lost 3 bases and the J segment 4 bases; nucleotides outside the gene matches: 4. CDR3 length: 16 residues.